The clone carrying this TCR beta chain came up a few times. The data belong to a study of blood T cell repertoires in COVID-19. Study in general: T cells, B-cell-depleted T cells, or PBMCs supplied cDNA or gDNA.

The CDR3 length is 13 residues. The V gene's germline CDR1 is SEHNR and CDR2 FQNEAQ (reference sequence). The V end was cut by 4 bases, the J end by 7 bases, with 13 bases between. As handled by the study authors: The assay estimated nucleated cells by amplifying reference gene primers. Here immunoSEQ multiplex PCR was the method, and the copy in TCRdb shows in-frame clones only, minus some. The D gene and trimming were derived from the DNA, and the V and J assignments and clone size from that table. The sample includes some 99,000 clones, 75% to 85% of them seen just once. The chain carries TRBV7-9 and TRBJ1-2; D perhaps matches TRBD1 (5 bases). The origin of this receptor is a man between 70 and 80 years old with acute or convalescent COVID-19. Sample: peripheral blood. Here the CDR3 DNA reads TGTGCCAGCAGCTCCTCAGGGCGGGGTGGCTACACCTTC. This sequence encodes CASSSSGRGGYTF.